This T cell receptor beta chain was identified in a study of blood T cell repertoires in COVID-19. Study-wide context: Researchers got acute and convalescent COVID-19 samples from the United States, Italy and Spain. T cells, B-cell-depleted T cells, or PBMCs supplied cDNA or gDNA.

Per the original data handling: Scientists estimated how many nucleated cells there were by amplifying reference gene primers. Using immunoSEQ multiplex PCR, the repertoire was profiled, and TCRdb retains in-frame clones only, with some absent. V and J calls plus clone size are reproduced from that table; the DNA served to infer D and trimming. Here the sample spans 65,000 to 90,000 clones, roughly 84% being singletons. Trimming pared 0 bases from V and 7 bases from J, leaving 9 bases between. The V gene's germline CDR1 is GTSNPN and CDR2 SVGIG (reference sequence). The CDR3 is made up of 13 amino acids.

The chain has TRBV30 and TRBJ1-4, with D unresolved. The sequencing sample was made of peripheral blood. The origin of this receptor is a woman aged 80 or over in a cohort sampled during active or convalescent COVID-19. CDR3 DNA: TGTGCCTGGAGTGTAAATGGACTTGAAAAACTGTTTTTT. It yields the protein CAWSVNGLEKLFF.